The clone carrying this T cell receptor beta chain was counted between two and nine times. Its cognate antigen is unknown. TCRdb itself ran the 5' RACE reads through MiXCR, one entry per CDR3 protein. The table includes roughly 400,000 distinct CDR3 sequences, about a sixth detected once. This record belongs to a study of T-cell memory formation after mild COVID-19. The CDR3 is made up of 19 amino acids. Germline V lookup: CDR1 LGHDT, CDR2 YNNKEL (reference sequence). V shed 1 base, J shed 0 bases, and the junction held 8 bases outside the gene matches. Study-level points and caveats: Contracting clones localized mainly to CM and EM when CD4+ and mainly to EMRA when CD8+.

The TCR was taken from a man aged 18 to 29 who had mild COVID-19 (a few samples of this study predate the infection). Cell type and time point are not known. The chain uses TRBV3-1 and TRBJ2-1; TRBD2 matches 11 bases. Sequenced material: PBMCs or a T cell subset sorted from them (not recorded which). The CDR3 spells CASSQGVSSGGTSYNEQFF. The CDR3, as DNA: TGTGCCAGCAGCCAAGGAGTATCTAGCGGGGGGACCTCCTACAATGAGCAGTTCTTC.